Described below is a single T cell receptor (beta chain) sequence and its context. Its binding antigen is unknown. Base qualities are missing; no much larger clone stands one base away. The record originates from a study of memory CD4+ T cells and cytomegalovirus serostatus (dated by TCRdb to about 2019). A note on the overall study: The 35 or so healthy Belgian adults in the cohort included 9 who were CMV seropositive and 24 who were CMV seronegative. To replicate a published TCR-based CMV serostatus classifier, the study sequenced CD4+ memory TCRbeta repertoires from a Belgian cohort whose cytomegalovirus serostatus was known. Overall results and qualifications from the work: The original-framework classifier achieved a median bootstrapped AUC of almost 0.97 with a 95% CI of 0.76-1.00 on the Belgian cohort. Unlike the original study, which covered naive and memory CD4+ and CD8+ populations, the Belgian study sequenced only CD4+CD45RO+ memory cells. Among the roughly 160 previously reported CMV-associated TCRbeta sequences, some 69 showed up in the CD4+ memory repertoires, with each one found in between one and five individuals. For CMV serostatus prediction, a median bootstrapped AUC of roughly 0.94 was reached with the original framework, and a median bootstrapped AUC of 0.91 was reached with a US-trained random forest. The results were interpreted as suggesting that the CMV-associated TCR signature is largely present in the CD4+ memory repertoire.

Single viable CD3+CD4+CD8-CD45RO+ cells were sorted as memory CD4+ T cells on a FACSAria II. To determine CMV serostatus, a Roche Elecsys assay was used that detects serum IgG against CMV pp150, pp28, p38 and p52. Following thawing, total CD4+ T cells were enriched through positive selection using CD4 magnetic microbeads. Samples originated from another study that specifically interrogated the CD4+ T cell memory repertoire. Following standard operating procedures, peripheral blood mononuclear cells were isolated and cryopreserved, while serum was kept at -80 degrees C. The staining used CD3-PerCP (BW264/56), CD4-APC (RPA-T4), CD45RO-PE (UCHT1) and CD8-Pacific Orange (3B5) antibodies, and Sytox blue was used to exclude non-viable cells. The CDR3 runs 14 residues from the cysteine to the phenylalanine. The CDR3 DNA has 42 bases and is translated from base 1. V is pared back by 4 bases and J by 0 bases, with 8 bases lying between the germline termini. CDR1 SGHRS and CDR2 YFSETQ were looked up in the germline V gene.

Genomic DNA was extracted from sorted cells with the Quick-DNA Microprep Kit. Amplification of TCRbeta DNA was done with the immunoSEQ hsTCRbeta kit, following the protocol from the manufacturer. TCRbeta libraries were sequenced on an Illumina MiSeq instrument. Under the source paper's analysis protocol: After out-of-frame sequences were removed, some 2 million distinct TCRbeta sequences remained, averaging roughly 67,000 per individual. Each individual was scored by the count of fewer than 200 previously reported CMV-associated TCRbeta sequences and the total productive distinct TCRbeta count. A beta-binomial model was reimplemented in Python, and scikit-learn random forests with default parameters were trained on data from the US cohort. Classifier performance on the Belgian cohort was summarized as median AUC with percentile confidence intervals over 10,000 bootstrap iterations. Sourced from immuneACCESS, this table was stored by TCRdb with only in-frame sequences that have V and J called. A share of the clones is absent; for the studies checked, an unresolved V gene accounts for under half, and the remainder has no known explanation. That table furnishes V, J and clone size, whereas the DNA furnished D and trimming. The sample table lists roughly 28,000 clones, about 80% of them with a count of one. Approximately 0.7% of the sample rests with the top ten.

The chain couples TRBV5-1 to TRBJ1-3, with the D segment identity uncertain. Sequenced: memory CD4+ T cells from blood. The TCR originated in an adult in good health and CMV-seronegative. The nucleotide sequence is TGCGCCAGCAGCCCACAAGCCTCTGGAAACACCATATATTTT. Translated, this gives CASSPQASGNTIYF.